The sequence of this T cell receptor beta chain was determined in a study of blood T cell repertoires in COVID-19 (dated by TCRdb to 2020 to 2022). Regarding the complete study: Samples covering the acute and convalescent phases of COVID-19 were provided by collaborators in the United States, Italy and Spain. The material from the prospective study consisted of cDNA or gDNA derived from T cells, B-cell-depleted T cells, or PBMCs. Deeply sampled blood TCRbeta repertoires from subjects exposed to, actively infected with, or recovered from COVID-19 were included in the dataset. A freely available public database, intended as a resource for researchers studying the immune response to SARS-CoV-2, is where the repertoires were released. The samples were drawn from two sources: the first 160 participants of the ongoing ImmuneRACE study, and 1,254 subjects contributed by 6 global collaborators. The sample metadata nearly always contained a de-identified subject ID, COVID-19 status, age in years and sex. Where available, HLA class I and class II types were taken from metadata supplied by the sample provider and were not determined by assay-based typing. Overall study outcomes, separate from this receptor: How much clinical and demographic metadata was included differed by source and by participant, and the metadata was provided uncurated.

TCRbeta CDR3 regions were amplified from genomic DNA using the immunoSEQ Assay, a bias-controlled multiplex PCR. The authors processed their data as follows. The number of nucleated cells in each sample was estimated from the amplification of reference gene primers within the assay. To quantify the absolute abundance of each unique TCRbeta CDR3 rearrangement, sequence reads were collapsed and filtered. For each sample, productive Simpson clonality was calculated as the square root of Simpson's diversity index across productive rearrangements. In TCRdb, the immuneACCESS table is reduced to in-frame sequences with V and J assigned. These tables do not hold every clone; where another copy was compared, an unresolved V gene accounts for under half, and the others remain unexplained. The V and J calls and clone size come from that table; D and trimming were worked out from the DNA. In all, the sample holds under 250,000 clones, and 65% to 90% of those were seen once. Clones ranked in the top ten supply 5% to 6.5% of the sample.

One collaborating source in Seattle enrolled patients while the patients were actively infected and followed the patients over time throughout the course of disease. Collaborating institutions collected whole blood in K2EDTA tubes following their own protocols. For TCRbeta analysis, collaborators shipped samples in one of three forms: frozen whole blood, isolated PBMCs, or DNA extracted from either of those sample types. Worth noting for this clone: The antigen it binds to is not known. One base away there is no much larger clone; base qualities are not given.

What was sequenced was peripheral blood. The clonotype originates from a man aged 45-60 years with COVID-19, enrolled during active disease.

At the DNA level, the sequence is TGTGCCAGCAGTTACTCGATCACGGGGGGCACTGAAGCTTTCTTT. This yields the protein CASSYSITGGTEAFF. The chain was built from TRBV6-5 and TRBJ1-1; a tentative D call is TRBD1 (5 bases match). The CDR3 contains 15 residues, cysteine and phenylalanine counted. The sequence is cut down to CDR3 DNA, 45 bases in frame from base 1. V is cut by 0 bases and J by 4 bases, and the space between the germline ends is 12 bases. CDR1 is given as MNHEY and CDR2 as SVGAGI, both from the germline V gene.